Below, 27 T cell receptor beta chains from the same sample are listed, as sequenced in a study of identical twins. Each CDR3 protein is one row after TCRdb ran MiXCR on the 5' RACE reads. The table has roughly 690,000 distinct CDR3 sequences, less than 25% seen once. These records were also assigned to another study, of T cells expressing NK-cell markers.

Specimen: PBMCs. The receptors originated from a woman younger than 30 in good health.

This clonotype was observed a handful of times. The chain employs TRBV9 and TRBJ1-1; perhaps TRBD1 as D (5 bases). Trimming left V 0 bases short and J 0 bases short, with 9 bases between. Germline V gives CDR1 SGDLS, CDR2 YYNGEE. The CDR3 loop spans 15 amino acids. The CDR3 sequence is CASSVGGALNTEAFF. CDR3 nucleotide sequence: TGTGCCAGCAGCGTAGGAGGGGCCCTGAACACTGAAGCTTTCTTT.

In this sample, this clonotype turned up a few times. At one boundary the junction diverges from the germline segment, which might be a read error. This sequence joins TRBV18 and TRBJ1-2; TRBD1 is a possible D gene (5 bases). Germline values: CDR1 KGHSH, CDR2 LQKENI. The CDR3 is 14 amino acids. In DNA form, the CDR3 reads TGTGCCAGCTCATCACCGTGGGGCCTCTGGGGCTACACCTTC. It yields the protein CASSSPWGLWGYTF.

A note on this clonotype: Being one base from a much bigger clone, this may be a read error. The genes are TRBV6-1 and TRBJ1-5; D might be TRBD1 (5 bases). Germline V CDR1 and CDR2: MNHNS, SASEGT. The CDR3 covers 13 residues. For the CDR3, the DNA is TGTACCAGCAGTAGGGACGGCAATCAGCCCCAGCATTTT. Its translation: CTSSRDGNQPQHF.

This chain connects TRBV11-2 to TRBJ2-1; 10 bases align to TRBD2. Trimming cost V 5 bases and J 7 bases; bases outside gene matches: 5. CDR1 is SGHAT and CDR2 is FQNNGV in the germline V gene. The CDR3 spans 14 residues. The CDR3 region is CASSPLAGVNEQFF. The CDR3, as DNA: TGTGCCAGCAGCCCTCTAGCGGGAGTTAATGAGCAGTTCTTC.

This clonotype was seen a handful of times. The chain links TRBV6-5 to TRBJ2-3, with D unclear. The CDR3 has 14 residues. CDR1 and CDR2 (germline): MNHEY, SVGAGI. V dropped 4 bases and J dropped 0 bases, with 8 bases sitting between them. In DNA, the CDR3 is TGTGCCAGCAGTTCCCGACATAGCACAGATACGCAGTATTTT. The encoded protein is CASSSRHSTDTQYF.

The CDR3 loop is CASSLFIVLAGDNEQFF. The CDR3 DNA reads as TGCGCCAGCAGCTTGTTCATCGTGCTAGCGGGAGACAATGAGCAGTTCTTC. The rearrangement links TRBV5-1 to TRBJ2-1, with 10 bases fitting TRBD2. The germline CDR1 and CDR2 sequences are SGHRS and YFSETQ. V gave up 1 base and J gave up 5 bases; unmatched junction bases: 9. This CDR3 spans 17 amino acids.

The J gene is TRBJ1-1, the V gene TRBV3-1; the match to TRBD1 covers 7 bases. Germline CDR1 is LGHDT and CDR2 is YNNKEL (reference sequence). The CDR3 is 17 amino acids. V lost 4 bases, J lost 0 bases, and 11 bases stayed unmatched. Here the CDR3 reads CASSLLTGREMNTEAFF. Here the CDR3 DNA reads TGTGCCAGCAGCCTCCTGACAGGGAGGGAAATGAACACTGAAGCTTTCTTT.

In this sample, this clonotype turned up a few times. The V call is TRBV9, the J call TRBJ1-1, with D unresolved. The length of the CDR3 is 12 residues. Trimming cost V 2 bases and J 7 bases, with 9 bases left between them. Germline V lookup: CDR1 SGDLS, CDR2 YYNGEE. Here the CDR3 reads CASSVSYGEAFF. The CDR3 nucleotides are TGTGCCAGCAGCGTGTCGTACGGTGAAGCTTTCTTT.

The V call is TRBV20-1, the J call TRBJ2-2, with a weak D call TRBD2 (6 bases). The CDR3 is 18 amino acids. The germline V and J ends were trimmed by 0 bases and 5 bases, with 22 bases remaining between them. CDR1 is DFQATT and CDR2 is SNEGSKA in the germline V gene (reference sequence). CDR3: CSARDLWLQEGGTGELFF. CDR3 nucleotide sequence: TGCAGTGCTAGAGATCTCTGGCTCCAGGAGGGCGGAACCGGGGAGCTGTTTTTT.

This clonotype was seen more than once but under ten times. The chain joins TRBV6-1 to TRBJ2-1; 14 bases fit TRBD2. The CDR3 is 16 residues long. V lost 7 bases and J lost 9; bases outside the gene matches: 11. CDR1 and CDR2 from the germline V gene are MNHNS and SASEGT. The CDR3 DNA reads TGTGCCAGCACCCCCCTGGGACTAGCGGGAGAGATTGAGCAGTTCTTC. Protein product: CASTPLGLAGEIEQFF.

This clonotype has only a few counts. This chain links TRBV29-1 with TRBJ2-2, with D perhaps matching TRBD1 (5 bases). The V gene lost 4 bases and the J gene lost 0 bases, with 12 bases spanning the gap. This CDR3 is 15 amino acids long. Germline CDR1 SQVTM, CDR2 ANQGSEA. CDR3 nucleotide sequence: TGCAGCGTTGGGTTGTCAGGGTCGAACACCGGGGAGCTGTTTTTT. Its translation is CSVGLSGSNTGELFF.

There are many counts of this clonotype. The chain is built from TRBV12-3 or TRBV12-4 and TRBJ2-1; 10 nucleotides line up with TRBD1. Trimming took 6 bases from V and 9 from J; bases not matched to a gene: 5. The length of the CDR3 is 13 residues. CDR3 bases: TGTGCCAGCAGCCCGGGACAGGGGTTTGAGCAGTTCTTC. Residues: CASSPGQGFEQFF.

This clonotype was detected a few times. V is TRBV7-2 and J is TRBJ2-1; the D is unclear. The CDR3 contains 15 residues. V was trimmed by 1 base and J by 7 bases, leaving 14 bases between them. The germline V gene encodes CDR1 SGHTA and CDR2 FQGNSA. The CDR3 nucleotides are TGTGCCAGCAGCTTAGACTCCAGCGTTCGAAATGAGCAGTTCTTC. As protein: CASSLDSSVRNEQFF.

Only a few counts were recorded for this clonotype. The J gene is TRBJ1-4, the V gene TRBV27, with TRBD1 as a possible D gene (5 bases). There are 11 residues in the CDR3. CDR1 is MNHEY, CDR2 SMNVEV, per germline (reference sequence). Trimming took 8 bases from V and 8 from J, leaving 9 bases between them. The CDR3 nucleotides are TGTGCCAGCTCGGGGGGGGAAAAACTGTTTTTT. It encodes CASSGGEKLFF.

The rearrangement links TRBV5-6 to TRBJ2-3; 8 nucleotides align to TRBD2. The CDR3 sequence is 15 residues long. CDR1 SGHDT and CDR2 YYEEEE come from the germline V gene. V was clipped by 0 bases and J by 5 bases; unmatched bases: 5. DNA of the CDR3: TGTGCCAGCAGCTTGGTCGGTAGCGGGAAAGATACGCAGTATTTT. This gives the protein CASSLVGSGKDTQYF.

The V and J genes are TRBV28 and TRBJ2-1; 8 positions match TRBD2. The CDR3 is made up of 15 amino acids. The V and J ends lost 5 bases and 4 bases, in that order; junction bases with no gene match: 7. Germline V gene sequence: CDR1 MDHEN, CDR2 SYDVKM. CDR3 protein: CASSPESGGYNEQFF. The CDR3, as DNA: TGTGCCAGCAGTCCCGAAAGCGGGGGATACAATGAGCAGTTCTTC.

The DNA of the CDR3 is TGTGCCCTACAGGGGGCTACCTTCGGAGGCTACACCTTC. It codes for CALQGATFGGYTF. The chain links TRBV7-9 to TRBJ1-2; 9 nucleotides line up with TRBD1. Germline trimming cut 11 bases from V and 8 bases from J; bases unmatched to any gene: 12. CDR1 is SEHNR, CDR2 FQNEAQ, per germline (reference sequence). The CDR3 runs 13 residues.

This clonotype has a single count. The chain carries TRBV7-3 and TRBJ2-1; TRBD2 matches at 7 bases. The CDR3 sequence is 18 residues long. With 1 base clipped from V and 0 bases from J, the junction kept 9 bases outside the gene matches. Per the germline V gene, CDR1 is SGHTA and CDR2 is FQGTGA. The CDR3 protein is CASSLKPPSGSSYNEQFF. CDR3 DNA: TGTGCCAGCAGCTTAAAGCCCCCTAGCGGAAGCTCCTACAATGAGCAGTTCTTC.

At least ten counts were recorded for this clonotype. The chain recombines TRBV5-1 with TRBJ2-5; 10 nucleotides match TRBD2. CDR1 and CDR2 (germline): SGHRS, YFSETQ. This CDR3 has 14 residues. The V segment lost 4 bases and the J segment 3 bases; nucleotides outside the gene matches: 3. The CDR3 coding sequence is TGCGCCAGCAGCGGTCTAGCGGGGGAAGAGACCCAGTACTTC. Its protein product is CASSGLAGEETQYF.

V and J are TRBV10-3 and TRBJ1-6; 9 bases match TRBD1. The CDR3 contains 12 residues. The germline CDR1 and CDR2 sequences are ENHRY and SYGVKD. J lost 10 bases, V lost 10 bases, and 5 bases had no gene match. The CDR3 reads CATTGGKSPLHF. In DNA, the CDR3 is TGTGCCACGACAGGGGGGAAATCACCCCTCCACTTT.

This chain links TRBV20-1 with TRBJ2-1; D not certain. Trimming took 3 bases from V and 9 from J, leaving 15 bases between them. This CDR3 has 13 amino acids. In germline, CDR1 is DFQATT, CDR2 SNEGSKA (reference sequence). The CDR3 spells CSASSSTMGEQFF. As DNA, the CDR3 is TGCAGTGCTAGTTCCTCGACCATGGGTGAGCAGTTCTTC.

This chain joins TRBV20-1 and TRBJ2-7, with D possibly being TRBD1 (5 bases). CDR1 and CDR2 (germline): DFQATT, SNEGSKA (reference sequence). The CDR3 extends over 14 amino acids. The V gene lost 0 bases and the J gene lost 2 bases, with 11 bases spanning the gap. The CDR3 sequence: CSARDPAGPYEQYF. CDR3 coding DNA: TGCAGTGCTAGAGATCCCGCAGGGCCCTACGAGCAGTACTTC.

The chain employs TRBV20-1 and TRBJ1-2; TRBD1 matches 7 bases. Germline loops: CDR1 DFQATT, CDR2 SNEGSKA (reference sequence). With V trimmed by 4 bases and J by 2 bases, 4 bases remained unmatched. The CDR3 has 13 amino acids. For the CDR3, the DNA is TGCAGTGCTACACGGGACAGAAACTATGGCTACACCTTC. Amino acid sequence: CSATRDRNYGYTF.

The V and J genes are TRBV7-2 and TRBJ2-5; D gene ambiguous. From germline, CDR1 is SGHTA and CDR2 FQGNSA. This CDR3 region has 14 residues. With 3 bases removed from V and 2 bases from J, the gap between germline ends came to 10 bases. CDR3 sequence (DNA): TGTGCCAGCAGCTTGTGGACCGAACAAGAGACCCAGTACTTC. This gives the protein CASSLWTEQETQYF.

This clonotype was observed many times. The rearrangement joins TRBV6-5 to TRBJ1-1; TRBD1 matches 8 bases. The germline gives CDR1 MNHEY, CDR2 SVGAGI. The CDR3 is made up of 16 amino acids. Trimming cost V 2 bases and J 2 bases; bases outside gene matches: 7. The CDR3 loop reads CASSYTHRGGNTEAFF. The CDR3 DNA follows: TGTGCCAGCAGTTACACACACAGGGGGGGAAACACTGAAGCTTTCTTT.

This clonotype occurred a few times. The rearrangement links TRBV7-2 to TRBJ2-7, with no clear D. This CDR3 spans 15 amino acids. Germline lookup yields CDR1 SGHTA and CDR2 FQGNSA. V lost 5 bases and J 1 base, leaving 15 bases between the germline ends. CDR3 in amino acids: CASSPTDFPSYEQYF. CDR3 sequence (DNA): TGTGCCAGCAGCCCTACGGATTTCCCTTCCTACGAGCAGTACTTC.

This clonotype occurred a few times. V usage is TRBV5-1 and J usage is TRBJ2-3; TRBD2 might be the D (8 bases). Germline CDR1 and CDR2: SGHRS and YFSETQ. The CDR3 runs to 15 residues. Trimming took off 8 bases at V and 1 base at J, with 17 bases between the two ends. For the CDR3, the DNA is TGCGCCAGTCAGCGGGGGACAGCCCGCACAGATACGCAGTATTTT. It yields the protein CASQRGTARTDTQYF.